What follows are 30 T cell receptor beta chains derived from one specimen sequenced in a study of beta chain features in type 1 diabetes. The entirety of the isolated RNA underwent reverse transcription, so expressed TCRB transcripts were sequenced. Profiling relied on immunoSEQ multiplex PCR, and the TCRdb table lists in-frame clones only, not all of them. This table has about 900,000 clones, roughly 16% appearing once. Material for sequencing was naive CD4+ T cells from blood. The receptors originated from a woman aged 18-29 years in good health.

In its sample, this clone was seen a few times. The chain joins TRBV6-5 to TRBJ2-7; D gene uncertain. The CDR3 is made up of 13 amino acids. CDR1 and CDR2 (germline): MNHEY, SVGAGI. V dropped 4 bases and J dropped 3 bases, with 10 bases sitting between them. The chain's CDR3 is CASSFPLRYEQYF. The DNA for the CDR3 is TGTGCCAGCAGTTTCCCGCTCCGCTACGAGCAGTACTTC.

Only a few counts were recorded for this clone. V usage is TRBV14 and J usage is TRBJ1-6; possibly TRBD1 for D (5 bases). V gave up 2 bases and J gave up 7 bases, with 9 bases separating them. This CDR3 comprises 14 residues. Germline-derived CDR1 and CDR2 are SGHDN and FVKESK. The CDR3 loop is CASSQRQLNSPLHF. CDR3 bases: TGTGCCAGCAGCCAACGACAGCTGAATTCACCCCTCCACTTT.

The gene calls are TRBV15 and TRBJ2-7; perhaps TRBD1 as D (6 bases). The CDR3 extends over 16 amino acids. CDR1 LNHNV and CDR2 YYDKDF come from the germline V gene (reference sequence). V was trimmed by 0 bases and J by 2 bases, leaving 14 bases between them. Here the CDR3 reads CATSREPTGTAYEQYF. In DNA, the CDR3 is TGTGCCACCAGCAGAGAACCGACAGGTACTGCCTACGAGCAGTACTTC.

This clone was seen only a few times. V usage is TRBV6-5 and J usage is TRBJ2-5; D might be TRBD2 (6 bases). Germline assignment: CDR1 MNHEY and CDR2 SVGAGI. The length of the CDR3 is 15 residues. V dropped 2 bases and J dropped 3 bases, with 13 bases sitting between them. The CDR3 region has the DNA TGTGCCAGCAGTTACCTGGGACTGATAAAAGAGACCCAGTACTTC. Translation: CASSYLGLIKETQYF.

Here the CDR3 reads CASRLAGGPIEQYF. The DNA for the CDR3 is TGTGCCAGCAGGTTAGCGGGAGGGCCGATCGAGCAGTACTTC. The rearrangement uses TRBV5-4 and TRBJ2-7, with TRBD2 identical over 11 bases. The V and J ends lost 5 bases and 6 bases, in that order; junction bases with no gene match: 7. Looked up from germline, CDR1 is SGHNT and CDR2 is YYREEE (reference sequence). The CDR3 is made up of 14 amino acids.

The chain combines TRBV15 with TRBJ1-2; D is uncertain. With 1 base removed from V and 4 bases from J, the gap between germline ends came to 7 bases. CDR1 LNHNV and CDR2 YYDKDF come from the germline V gene (reference sequence). This CDR3 region has 13 residues. The CDR3 spells CATSRGQAYGYTF. CDR3 nucleotides: TGTGCCACCAGCAGAGGGCAAGCCTATGGCTACACCTTC.

V and J are TRBV4-3 and TRBJ2-5; unclear D gene. Deletions cut 0 bases from V and 5 bases from J, with 4 bases between. The germline V gene encodes CDR1 LGHNA and CDR2 YSLEER. CDR3 length: 12 residues. The CDR3 region has the DNA TGCGCCAGCAGCCAAGATTGGGAGACCCAGTACTTC. Residues: CASSQDWETQYF.

This clone was observed a handful of times. The chain couples TRBV5-5 to TRBJ1-2; 8 bases align to TRBD1. The CDR3 totals 14 residues. Germline lookup yields CDR1 SGHKS and CDR2 YYEKEE (reference sequence). The ends lost 4 bases at V and 6 bases at J; junction bases unmatched: 8. CDR3 sequence: CASSPRQGSDGYTF. As DNA, the CDR3 is TGTGCCAGCAGCCCCCGACAGGGGTCGGATGGCTACACCTTC.

This clone has just a few counts. The rearrangement uses TRBV5-4 and TRBJ2-1, with 10 bases that match TRBD2. Per germline, CDR1 SGHNT and CDR2 YYREEE (reference sequence). The CDR3 extends over 16 amino acids. Unmatched junction bases numbered 7, after V lost 0 bases and J lost 7 bases. Here the CDR3 DNA reads TGTGCCAGCAGCTTGGCCGGAGCGGGAGGGCGAAATGAGCAGTTCTTC. Residues: CASSLAGAGGRNEQFF.

This clone has just a few counts. CDR3 bases: TGTGCCAGCAGCTCTAGCGGGAGGGCTGTCGATGAGCAGTTCTTC. Protein product: CASSSSGRAVDEQFF. The chain has TRBV7-9 and TRBJ2-1; 12 nucleotides align to TRBD2. V gave up 4 bases and J gave up 8 bases; unmatched junction bases: 6. The germline CDR1 and CDR2 sequences are SEHNR and FQNEAQ (reference sequence). CDR3 length equals 15 residues.

The V gene is TRBV29-1, the J gene TRBJ2-7; 9 bases map to TRBD1. The CDR3 runs to 11 residues. V was pared by 4 bases and J by 10 bases, with 5 bases of the junction left unmatched. Germline V lookup: CDR1 SQVTM, CDR2 ANQGSEA. The CDR3 here is CSVAGDRDQYF. In nucleotides, the CDR3 is TGCAGCGTTGCGGGGGACAGGGACCAGTACTTC.

The chain uses TRBV5-1 and TRBJ2-3; 7 positions match TRBD2. CDR1 and CDR2 (germline): SGHRS, YFSETQ. The ends lost 0 bases at V and 2 bases at J; junction bases unmatched: 6. This CDR3 contains 16 residues. The DNA for the CDR3 is TGCGCCAGCAGCTTGGGTATAGCGGGCAACACAGATACGCAGTATTTT. This sequence encodes CASSLGIAGNTDTQYF.

V is TRBV18 and J is TRBJ1-5; D not certain. The CDR3 sequence is 14 residues long. Germline lookup yields CDR1 KGHSH and CDR2 LQKENI. Trimming pared 6 bases from V and 3 bases from J, leaving 12 bases between. CDR3 protein: CASSAYRDNQPQHF. CDR3 in DNA: TGTGCCAGCTCTGCGTACAGAGACAATCAGCCCCAGCATTTT.

This clone was seen only a few times. The rearrangement uses TRBV20-1 and TRBJ2-3, with D hard to call. The germline gives CDR1 DFQATT, CDR2 SNEGSKA (reference sequence). V lost 3 bases to trimming and J lost 6 bases, with 7 bases between them. The CDR3 covers 11 residues. This CDR3 reads CSASTGDTQYF. The CDR3 DNA follows: TGCAGTGCTAGCACTGGGGATACGCAGTATTTT.

This clone occurred once. The V gene is TRBV7-2, the J gene TRBJ2-5; either TRBD1 or TRBD2 may fit D (5 bases each). Germline assignment: CDR1 SGHTA and CDR2 FQGNSA. CDR3 size: 16 residues. V was pared by 5 bases and J by 5 bases, with 21 bases between. CDR3 protein: CASSPKVGTLHETQYF. The CDR3 DNA is TGTGCCAGCAGCCCAAAGGTGGGGACGCTCCACGAGACCCAGTACTTC.

This clone has a single count. The chain couples TRBV5-1 to TRBJ2-5; 9 bases agree with TRBD2. Trimming took 4 bases from V and 4 from J; bases not matched to a gene: 11. The CDR3 runs to 16 residues. CDR1 and CDR2 (germline): SGHRS, YFSETQ. The CDR3 sequence: CASSLAGGRARETQYF. CDR3 bases: TGCGCCAGCAGCCTGGCCGGCGGGAGGGCCAGAGAGACCCAGTACTTC.

The chain has TRBV9 and TRBJ2-1; D not certain. With 0 bases removed from V and 9 bases from J, the gap between germline ends came to 7 bases. CDR1 and CDR2 from the germline V gene are SGDLS and YYNGEE. The CDR3 runs to 12 residues. This CDR3 reads CASSVGSSEQFF. The CDR3 coding sequence is TGTGCCAGCAGCGTAGGTAGCAGTGAGCAGTTCTTC.

A few counts support this clone. The CDR3 sequence is CASSLGGTVTYEQYF. The CDR3 coding sequence is TGTGCCAGCAGCTTAGGTGGGACAGTAACATACGAGCAGTACTTC. V is TRBV7-6 and J is TRBJ2-7, with TRBD1 matching 7 bases. This CDR3 is 15 amino acids long. The germline CDR1 and CDR2 sequences are SGHVS and FNYEAQ. The ends lost 1 base at V and 4 bases at J; junction bases unmatched: 7.

The genes are TRBV20-1 and TRBJ2-7, with unresolved D. This CDR3 region has 11 residues. Looked up from germline, CDR1 is DFQATT and CDR2 is SNEGSKA (reference sequence). V was pared by 0 bases and J by 9 bases, with 9 bases between. The CDR3 DNA follows: TGCAGTGCTAGAGATGAACGGGCGCAGTACTTC. It specifies CSARDERAQYF.

This chain connects TRBV4-3 to TRBJ2-2; perhaps TRBD2 as D (5 bases). Germline CDR1 LGHNA, CDR2 YSLEER. V was trimmed by 3 bases and J by 0 bases, leaving 11 bases between them. The length of the CDR3 is 16 residues. Here the CDR3 DNA reads TGCGCCAGCAGCCAGCTCCGGGATCCGAACACCGGGGAGCTGTTTTTT. This encodes CASSQLRDPNTGELFF.

This chain joins TRBV18 and TRBJ1-3; D gene uncertain. V was trimmed by 0 bases and J by 6 bases, leaving 9 bases between them. CDR1 and CDR2 (germline): KGHSH, LQKENI. The length of the CDR3 is 14 residues. The chain's CDR3 is CASSPPGVLNTIYF. As DNA, the CDR3 is TGTGCCAGCTCACCACCAGGCGTGTTAAACACCATATATTTT.

As to this clone: The identical CDR3 is also encoded by other nucleotide sequences in the sample. J is TRBJ2-7 and V is TRBV7-2; D remains unclear. Germline assignment: CDR1 SGHTA and CDR2 FQGNSA. Trimming removed 1 base from V and 0 bases from J, with 10 bases in between. There are 15 residues in the CDR3. Here the CDR3 reads CASSLDGVSSYEQYF. For the CDR3, the DNA is TGTGCCAGCAGCTTAGATGGGGTAAGCTCCTACGAGCAGTACTTC.

This chain joins TRBV2 and TRBJ2-7, with TRBD2 matching over 12 bases. Losses at the gene ends were 10 bases for V and 7 bases for J; bases not matched to a gene: 5. Germline V gives CDR1 SNHLY, CDR2 FYNNEI. This CDR3 spans 12 amino acids. CDR3 bases: TGTGCCATCAGGGGACTAGCGGGTGAGCAGTACTTC. It codes for CAIRGLAGEQYF. Full variable domain (remainder filled in from reference TRBV2 and TRBJ2-7): EPEVTQTPSHQVTQMGQEVILRCVPISNHLYFYWYRQILGQKVEFLVSFYNNEISEKSEIFDDQFSVERPDGSNFTLKIRSTKLEDSAMYFCAIRGLAGEQYFGPGTRLTVT.

The rearrangement uses TRBV6-5 and TRBJ1-4; D is ambiguous. V was shortened by 5 bases and J by 5 bases, with 15 bases between the two germline ends. The CDR3 consists of 15 residues. Germline loops: CDR1 MNHEY, CDR2 SVGAGI. For the CDR3, the DNA is TGTGCCAGCAGTCCGAGAGGAAGAGACAATGAAAAACTGTTTTTT. Encoded protein: CASSPRGRDNEKLFF.

This clone occurred a few times. This sample also contains other DNA sequences that code for the same CDR3. The gene calls are TRBV5-1 and TRBJ2-1, with TRBD2 identical over 8 bases. The CDR3 runs 15 residues. Trimming cost V 5 bases and J 0 bases; bases outside gene matches: 4. CDR1 and CDR2 from the germline V gene are SGHRS and YFSETQ. Here the CDR3 DNA reads TGCGCCAGCAGTCCTAGCGGGTCCTCCTACAATGAGCAGTTCTTC. Translation: CASSPSGSSYNEQFF.

A few counts support this clone. V and J are TRBV2 and TRBJ1-1, with 10 bases aligning to TRBD1. CDR1 SNHLY and CDR2 FYNNEI come from the germline V gene. CDR3 length equals 14 residues. V shed 6 bases and J 6 bases; nucleotides not matched to a gene: 7. This CDR3 is CASSGQGEKSEAFF. Written as DNA, the CDR3 is TGTGCCAGCAGCGGACAGGGGGAGAAATCTGAAGCTTTCTTT.

The chain has TRBV4-3 and TRBJ2-3, with D tentatively TRBD1 (6 bases). The V end was cut by 0 bases, the J end by 2 bases, with 12 bases between. This CDR3 spans 16 amino acids. Germline CDR1 reads LGHNA; CDR2 reads YSLEER. Written as DNA, the CDR3 is TGCGCCAGCAGCCAAGATTCGGGACAACCCACAGATACGCAGTATTTT. It encodes CASSQDSGQPTDTQYF.

This clone was picked up a small number of times. A read error may produce the germline difference seen at one junction end. The chain has TRBV28 and TRBJ2-7; TRBD2 is a possible D gene (5 bases). Germline V gene sequence: CDR1 MDHEN, CDR2 SYDVKM. This CDR3 is 14 amino acids long. The CDR3 reads CASNLGWESYEQYF. The CDR3 coding sequence is TGTGCCAGCAATTTAGGGTGGGAGAGCTACGAGCAGTACTTC.

This clone was seen more than once but under ten times. The rearrangement uses TRBV7-9 and TRBJ2-5; D is undetermined. V shed 1 base and J shed 7 bases, with 7 bases lying between them. The germline gives CDR1 SEHNR, CDR2 FQNEAQ (reference sequence). The CDR3 consists of 12 residues. CDR3 protein: CASSLDLGTQYF. In DNA form, the CDR3 reads TGTGCCAGCAGCTTAGATTTAGGGACCCAGTACTTC.

This clone was counted ten times or more. The rearrangement uses TRBV7-9 and TRBJ2-3; D not resolved. V was pared by 4 bases and J by 1 base, with 6 bases between. The CDR3 covers 13 residues. Germline V gives CDR1 SEHNR, CDR2 FQNEAQ (reference sequence). The CDR3, as DNA: TGTGCCAGCAGCTACGCAGGCACAGATACGCAGTATTTT. This codes for CASSYAGTDTQYF.